This T cell receptor (beta chain) originates from a study of blood T cell repertoires in COVID-19. For the study at large: Sites in the United States, Italy and Spain provided acute and convalescent COVID-19 samples. T cells, B-cell-depleted T cells, or PBMCs supplied cDNA or gDNA.

Original handling: Reference gene primers were amplified, and this amplification served to estimate nucleated cell counts. This table comes from immunoSEQ multiplex PCR, and its TCRdb copy is limited to in-frame clones, with some not included. V, J and clone size reflect that table, while D and trimming were determined from the DNA. The sample contains around 100,000 clones, around 92% of which appear only once. The clonotype originates from a man in his fifties or sixties with active COVID-19. The sample was peripheral blood.

CDR3 DNA: TGTGCCAGCAGTATCCCGGGGAGGGATCAGACCCAGTACTTC. Its translation: CASSIPGRDQTQYF. The chain has TRBV6-6 and TRBJ2-5; 7 nucleotides line up with TRBD2. This CDR3 spans 14 amino acids. CDR1 and CDR2 from the germline V gene are MNHNY and SVGAGI (reference sequence). V gave up 5 bases and J gave up 6 bases; unmatched junction bases: 9.